This T cell receptor (beta chain) appears in the sequencing data of a study of T cells in localized non-small cell lung cancer. Study outcomes and limitations: Elevated blood T cell density was associated with longer overall survival. Median around 56 top-100 tumor clones were shared with paired adjacent lung. Among the tissues sampled, uninvolved adjacent lung had the highest T cell clonality, above tumor. Because sequencing included only one region (of the tumor), heterogeneity remains possible.

Sequencing used immunoSEQ multiplex PCR; TCRdb keeps in-frame clones, though not all of them. Among 55,000 or so clones listed, 80% were seen once. The CDR3 consists of 14 residues. Looked up from germline, CDR1 is ENHRY and CDR2 is SYGVKD. As for this clone: Its specificity is not known. The junction departs from the called germline gene at one end, perhaps through a read error.

The source of this sequence is a woman aged 35-70 years with stage II lung adenocarcinoma. The sequences come from PBMCs, collected before any cancer treatment. The genes are TRBV10-3 and TRBJ2-1; TRBD1 matches at 8 bases. This CDR3 reads CAIGQGSSDNEQFF. For the CDR3, the DNA is TGTGCCATCGGACAGGGATCCTCCGACAATGAGCAGTTCTTC.